Listed below are T cell receptor beta chains from one sample, sequenced in a study of T cells in Graves' hyperthyroidism and ophthalmopathy. MiXCR was run by TCRdb on the multiplex PCR reads, yielding one entry per CDR3 protein. The repertoire holds approximately 700,000 distinct CDR3 sequences, with approximately 16% as singletons. Sequenced: blood. The receptors here all came from a man aged 18 to 35 with Graves' hyperthyroidism. CDR3s include the opening cysteine and the closing phenylalanine or tryptophan. The D gene is left open where the match is weak. Clone size is given for some rows only: seen once, a few or many times, or a class if the clone is expanded.

>TRBJ2-2|TRBD1|once|TRBV12-3/TRBV12-4
CANSGDTGVGANTGELFF
TGTGCCAATTCCGGGGATACAGGGGTCGGCGCGAACACCGGGGAGCTGTTTTTT
>TRBJ2-1|-|many|TRBV7-3
CASSLYWNSGTSYNEQFF
TGTGCCAGCAGCTTATACTGGAATTCGGGAACCTCCTACAATGAGCAGTTCTTC
>TRBJ1-1|-|many|TRBV18
CASSKSRLNTEAFF
TGTGCCAGCTCAAAGTCACGGTTGAACACTGAAGCTTTCTTT
>TRBJ2-3|TRBD1|many|TRBV14
CAGLGQITDTQYF
TGTGCCGGACTGGGACAGATCACAGATACGCAGTATTTT
>TRBJ2-3|TRBD1|once|TRBV29-1
CSGGQAADTQYF
TGCAGCGGGGGACAGGCGGCAGATACGCAGTATTTT
>TRBJ2-7|-|-|TRBV20-1
CSARPEVTHEQYF
TGCAGTGCTAGGCCCGAGGTTACCCACGAGCAGTACTTC
>TRBJ2-1|-|many|TRBV9
CASSVTTGSNNEQFF
TGTGCCAGCAGCGTAACGACCGGGTCGAACAATGAGCAGTTCTTC
>TRBJ1-1|-|-|TRBV9
CASSRRVDKPGTEAFF
TGTGCCAGCAGCCGAAGAGTGGACAAACCGGGGACTGAAGCTTTCTTT
>TRBJ1-1|-|many|TRBV20-1
CSATQGNTEAFF
TGCAGTGCCACCCAGGGGAACACTGAAGCTTTCTTT
>TRBJ2-1|TRBD1|-|TRBV12-3/TRBV12-4
CASSLGTGQYEQFF
TGTGCCAGCAGTTTAGGGACAGGGCAATATGAGCAGTTCTTC
>TRBJ2-3|TRBD1|many|TRBV13
CASSPRTGSDTQYF
TGTGCCAGCAGCCCGCGGACAGGGTCAGATACGCAGTATTTT
>TRBJ2-3|-|many|TRBV6-1
CASRRLGSSTDTQYF
TGTGCCAGCAGACGACTGGGCAGTAGCACAGATACGCAGTATTTT
>TRBJ1-6|-|-|TRBV19
CASSRVDSYNSPLHF
TGTGCCAGTAGTCGGGTGGACTCCTATAATTCACCCCTCCACTTT